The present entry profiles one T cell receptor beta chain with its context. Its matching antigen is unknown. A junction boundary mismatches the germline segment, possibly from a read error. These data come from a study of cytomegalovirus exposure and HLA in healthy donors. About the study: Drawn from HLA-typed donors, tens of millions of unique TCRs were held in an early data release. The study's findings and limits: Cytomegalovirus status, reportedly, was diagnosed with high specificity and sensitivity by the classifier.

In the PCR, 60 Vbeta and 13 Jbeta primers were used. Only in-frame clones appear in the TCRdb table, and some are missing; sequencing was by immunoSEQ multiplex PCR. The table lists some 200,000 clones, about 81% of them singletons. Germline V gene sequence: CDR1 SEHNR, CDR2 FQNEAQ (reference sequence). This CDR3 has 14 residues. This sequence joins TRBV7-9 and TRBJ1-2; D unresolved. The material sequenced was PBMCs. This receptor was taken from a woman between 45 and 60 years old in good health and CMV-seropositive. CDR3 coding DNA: TGTTCCAGCAGCTTTGCCCAGGCCCCGTATGGCTACACCTTC. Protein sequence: CSSSFAQAPYGYTF. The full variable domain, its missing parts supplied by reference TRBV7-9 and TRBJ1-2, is DTGVSQNPRHKITKRGQNVTFRCDPISEHNRLYWYRQTLGQGPEFLTYFQNEAQLEKSRLLSDRFSAERPKGSFSTLEIQRTEQGDSAMYLCSSSFAQAPYGYTFGSGTRLTVV.